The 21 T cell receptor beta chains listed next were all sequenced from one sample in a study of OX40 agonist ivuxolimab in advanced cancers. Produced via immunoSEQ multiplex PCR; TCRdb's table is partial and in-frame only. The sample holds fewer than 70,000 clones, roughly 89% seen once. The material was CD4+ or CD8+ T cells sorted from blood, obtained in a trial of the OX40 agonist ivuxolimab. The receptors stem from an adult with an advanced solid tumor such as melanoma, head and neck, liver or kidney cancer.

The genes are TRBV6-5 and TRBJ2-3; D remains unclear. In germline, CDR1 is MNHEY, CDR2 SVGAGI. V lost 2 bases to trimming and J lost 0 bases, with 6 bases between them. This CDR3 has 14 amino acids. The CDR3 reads CASSYGQSTDTQYF. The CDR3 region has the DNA TGTGCCAGCAGTTACGGTCAAAGCACAGATACGCAGTATTTT.

For the CDR3, the DNA is TGCGCCAGCAGTTTCGAGGGGGCAAGAGCAGAGACCCAGTACTTC. Translation gives CASSFEGARAETQYF. The J gene is TRBJ2-5, the V gene TRBV5-1; 7 bases fit TRBD1. The CDR3 totals 15 residues. V trimming: 5 bases; J trimming: 4 bases; junction bases outside the gene matches: 11. Germline-derived CDR1 and CDR2 are SGHRS and YFSETQ. The full variable domain, rest sourced from reference TRBV5-1 and TRBJ2-5, is KAGVTQTPRYLIKTRGQQVTLSCSPISGHRSVSWYQQTPGQGLQFLFEYFSETQRNKGNFPGRFSGRQFSNSRSEMNVSTLELGDSALYLCASSFEGARAETQYFGPGTRLLVL.

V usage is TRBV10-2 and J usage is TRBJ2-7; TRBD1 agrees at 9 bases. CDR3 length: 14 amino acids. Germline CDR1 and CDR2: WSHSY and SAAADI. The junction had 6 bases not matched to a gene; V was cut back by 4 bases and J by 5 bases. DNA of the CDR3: TGCGCCAGCAGTGTTCCGGGACAGGGCCACGAGCAGTACTTC. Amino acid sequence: CASSVPGQGHEQYF.

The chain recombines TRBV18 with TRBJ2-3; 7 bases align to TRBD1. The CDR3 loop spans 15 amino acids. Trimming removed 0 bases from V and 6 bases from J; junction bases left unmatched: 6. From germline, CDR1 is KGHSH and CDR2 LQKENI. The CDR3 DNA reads TGTGCCAGCTCACCACCCTCAGGGGGAACCGATACGCAGTATTTT. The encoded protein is CASSPPSGGTDTQYF.

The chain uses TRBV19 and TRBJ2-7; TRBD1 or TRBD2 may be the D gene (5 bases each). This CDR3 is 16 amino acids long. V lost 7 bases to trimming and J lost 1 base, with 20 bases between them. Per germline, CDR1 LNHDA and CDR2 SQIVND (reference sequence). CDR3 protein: CASKRRIDKGSYEQYF. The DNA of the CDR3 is TGTGCCAGTAAGAGGAGGATAGACAAGGGGTCCTACGAGCAGTACTTC.

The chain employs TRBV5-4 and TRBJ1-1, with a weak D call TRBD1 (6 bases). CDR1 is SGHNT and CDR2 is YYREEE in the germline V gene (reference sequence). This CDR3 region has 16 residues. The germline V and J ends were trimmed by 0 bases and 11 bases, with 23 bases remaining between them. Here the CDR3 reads CASSLDGAGVPLGAFF. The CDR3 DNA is TGTGCCAGCAGCTTGGATGGGGCAGGGGTCCCTTTGGGGGCTTTCTTT.

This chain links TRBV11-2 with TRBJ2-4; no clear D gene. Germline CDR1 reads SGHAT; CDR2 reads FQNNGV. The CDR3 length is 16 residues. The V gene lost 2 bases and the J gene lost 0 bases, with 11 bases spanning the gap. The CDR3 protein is CASSLFVPLAKNIQYF. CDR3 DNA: TGTGCCAGCAGCTTATTCGTCCCTTTAGCCAAAAACATTCAGTACTTC.

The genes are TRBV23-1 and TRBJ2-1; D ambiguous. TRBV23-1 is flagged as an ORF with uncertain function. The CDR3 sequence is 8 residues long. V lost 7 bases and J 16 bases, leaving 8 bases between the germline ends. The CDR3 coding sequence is TGCGCCAGCAAGTCCCTTTTCTTC. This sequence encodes CASKSLFF.

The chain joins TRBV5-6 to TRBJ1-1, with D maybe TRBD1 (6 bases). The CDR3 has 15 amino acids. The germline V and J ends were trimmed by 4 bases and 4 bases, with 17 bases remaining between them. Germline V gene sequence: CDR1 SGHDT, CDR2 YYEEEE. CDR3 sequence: CASSPTGGAGTEAFF. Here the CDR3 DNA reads TGTGCCAGCAGCCCTACCGGGGGCGCCGGCACTGAAGCTTTCTTT.

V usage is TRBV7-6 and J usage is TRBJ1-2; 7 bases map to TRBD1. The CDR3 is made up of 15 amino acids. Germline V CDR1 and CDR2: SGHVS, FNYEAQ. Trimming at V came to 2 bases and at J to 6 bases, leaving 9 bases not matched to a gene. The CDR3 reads CASSLLLGGTNGYTF. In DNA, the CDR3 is TGTGCCAGCAGCTTACTATTAGGGGGCACCAATGGCTACACCTTC.

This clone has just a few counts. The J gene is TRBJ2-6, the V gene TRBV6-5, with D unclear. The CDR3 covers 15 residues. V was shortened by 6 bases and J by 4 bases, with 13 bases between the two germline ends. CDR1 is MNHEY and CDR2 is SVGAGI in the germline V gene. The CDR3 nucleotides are TGTGCCAGCAGAACGAATAGACGGGGGGCCAACGTCCTGACTTTC. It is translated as CASRTNRRGANVLTF.

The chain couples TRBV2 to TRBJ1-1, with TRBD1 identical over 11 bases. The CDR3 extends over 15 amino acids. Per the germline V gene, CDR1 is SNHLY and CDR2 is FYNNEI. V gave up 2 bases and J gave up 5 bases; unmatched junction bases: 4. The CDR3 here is CASSEPGTGGTEAFF. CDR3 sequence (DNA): TGTGCCAGCAGTGAACCTGGGACAGGGGGGACTGAAGCTTTCTTT.

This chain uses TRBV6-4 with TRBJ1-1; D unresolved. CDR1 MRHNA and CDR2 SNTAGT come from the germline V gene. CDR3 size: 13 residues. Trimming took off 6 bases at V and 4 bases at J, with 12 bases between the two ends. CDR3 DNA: TGTGCCAGCAGGAGAATGGGGAGCACTGAAGCTTTCTTT. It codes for CASRRMGSTEAFF.

The DNA for the CDR3 is TGTGCCAGTAGGACGCAGGGGATCGTCGCTGAAGCTTTCTTT. The encoded protein is CASRTQGIVAEAFF. This chain uses TRBV19 with TRBJ1-1; D might be TRBD1 (6 bases). Trimming shortened V by 6 bases and J by 6 bases, and 17 bases separated the two germline ends. Germline assignment: CDR1 LNHDA and CDR2 SQIVND (reference sequence). This CDR3 is built from 14 residues.

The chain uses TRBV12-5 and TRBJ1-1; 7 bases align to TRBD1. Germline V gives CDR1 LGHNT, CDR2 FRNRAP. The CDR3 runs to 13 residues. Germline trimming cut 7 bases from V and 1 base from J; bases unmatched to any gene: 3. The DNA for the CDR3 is TGTGCTAGTGTGGGACAGCCGAACACTGAAGCTTTCTTT. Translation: CASVGQPNTEAFF.

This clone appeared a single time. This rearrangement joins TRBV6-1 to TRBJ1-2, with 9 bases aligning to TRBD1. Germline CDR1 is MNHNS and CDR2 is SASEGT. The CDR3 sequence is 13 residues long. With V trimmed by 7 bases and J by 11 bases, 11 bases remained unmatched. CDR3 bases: TGTGCCAGCACCGATCGCGGACAGGGGTTATACACCTTC. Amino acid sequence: CASTDRGQGLYTF.

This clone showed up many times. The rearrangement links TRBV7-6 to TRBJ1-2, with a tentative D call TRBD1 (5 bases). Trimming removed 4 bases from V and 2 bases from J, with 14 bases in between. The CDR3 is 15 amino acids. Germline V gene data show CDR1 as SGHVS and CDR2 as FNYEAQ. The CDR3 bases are TGTGCCAGCAGCTCCCCGGGTGGGGGGAACTATGGCTACACCTTC. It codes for CASSSPGGGNYGYTF.

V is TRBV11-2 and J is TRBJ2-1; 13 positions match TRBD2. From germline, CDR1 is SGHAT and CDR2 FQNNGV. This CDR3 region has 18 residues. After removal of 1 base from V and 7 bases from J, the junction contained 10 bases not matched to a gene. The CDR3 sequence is CASSLVSTSGGARNEQFF. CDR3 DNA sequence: TGTGCCAGCAGCTTAGTTTCCACTAGCGGGGGGGCCCGGAATGAGCAGTTCTTC.

In DNA form, the CDR3 reads TGTGCCAGCAGTTACACCGGGACAGGGGGCTCCGAGCAGTACTTC. This gives the protein CASSYTGTGGSEQYF. The V and J genes are TRBV6-6 and TRBJ2-7; TRBD1 matches 12 bases. This CDR3 comprises 15 residues. Germline loops: CDR1 MNHNY, CDR2 SVGAGI (reference sequence). The J segment lost 6 bases and the V segment lost 2 bases, leaving 5 bases of the junction unmatched.

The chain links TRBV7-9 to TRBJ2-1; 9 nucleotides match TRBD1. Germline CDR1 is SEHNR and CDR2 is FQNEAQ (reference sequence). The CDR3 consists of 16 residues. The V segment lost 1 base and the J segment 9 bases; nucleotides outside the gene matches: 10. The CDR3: CASSLGGTGRFSEQFF. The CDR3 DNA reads TGTGCCAGCAGCTTAGGGGGGACAGGGAGGTTTAGTGAGCAGTTCTTC.

The CDR3 region is CAWSVQRGTEAFF. The CDR3 nucleotides are TGTGCCTGGAGTGTACAACGGGGTACTGAAGCTTTCTTT. This chain joins TRBV30 and TRBJ1-1; no definite D call. Trimming stripped 0 bases from V and 5 bases from J, with 10 bases between. Germline V gene lookup returns CDR1 GTSNPN and CDR2 SVGIG (reference sequence). The CDR3 loop spans 13 amino acids.